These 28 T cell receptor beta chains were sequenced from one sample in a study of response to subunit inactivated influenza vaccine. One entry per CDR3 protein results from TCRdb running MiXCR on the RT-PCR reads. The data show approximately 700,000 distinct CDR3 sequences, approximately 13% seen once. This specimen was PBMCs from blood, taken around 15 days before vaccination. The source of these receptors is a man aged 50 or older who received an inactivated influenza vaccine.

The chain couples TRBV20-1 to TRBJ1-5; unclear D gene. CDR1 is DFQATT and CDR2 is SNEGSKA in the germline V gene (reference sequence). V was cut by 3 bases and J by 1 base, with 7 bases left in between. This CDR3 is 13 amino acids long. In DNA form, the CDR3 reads TGCAGTGCTAGTGCTTCAAGCAATCAGCCCCAGCATTTT. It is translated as CSASASSNQPQHF.

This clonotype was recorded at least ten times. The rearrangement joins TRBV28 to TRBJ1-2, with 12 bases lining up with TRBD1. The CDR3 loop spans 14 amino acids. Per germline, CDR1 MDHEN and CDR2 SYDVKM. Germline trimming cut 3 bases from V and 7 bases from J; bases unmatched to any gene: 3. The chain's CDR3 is CASSLGQGAGGYTF. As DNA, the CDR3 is TGTGCCAGCAGTTTGGGACAGGGGGCAGGTGGCTACACCTTC.

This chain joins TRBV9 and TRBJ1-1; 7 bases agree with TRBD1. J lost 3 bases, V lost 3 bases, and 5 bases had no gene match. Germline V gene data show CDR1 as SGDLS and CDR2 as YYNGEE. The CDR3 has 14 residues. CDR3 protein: CASSGQGGYTEAFF. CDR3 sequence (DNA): TGTGCCAGCAGCGGACAGGGAGGGTACACTGAAGCTTTCTTT.

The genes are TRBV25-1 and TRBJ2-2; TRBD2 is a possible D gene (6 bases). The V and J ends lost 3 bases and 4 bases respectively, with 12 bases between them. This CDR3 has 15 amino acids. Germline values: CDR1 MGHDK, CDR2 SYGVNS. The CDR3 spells CASSDRLGPTGELFF. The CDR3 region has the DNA TGTGCCAGCAGTGACCGACTAGGTCCCACCGGGGAGCTGTTTTTT. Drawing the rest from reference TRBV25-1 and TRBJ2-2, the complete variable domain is EADIYQTPRYLVIGTGKKITLECSQTMGHDKMYWYQQDPGMELHLIHYSYGVNSTEKGDLSSESTVSRIRTEHFPLTLESARPSHTSQYLCASSDRLGPTGELFFGEGSRLTVL.

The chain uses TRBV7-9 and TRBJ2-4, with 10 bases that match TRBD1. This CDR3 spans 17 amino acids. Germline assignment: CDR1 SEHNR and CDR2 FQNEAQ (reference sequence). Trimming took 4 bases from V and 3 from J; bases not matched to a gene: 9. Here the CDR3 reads CASSWGGQGVVKNIQYF. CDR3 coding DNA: TGTGCCAGCAGCTGGGGAGGACAGGGGGTCGTCAAAAACATTCAGTACTTC.

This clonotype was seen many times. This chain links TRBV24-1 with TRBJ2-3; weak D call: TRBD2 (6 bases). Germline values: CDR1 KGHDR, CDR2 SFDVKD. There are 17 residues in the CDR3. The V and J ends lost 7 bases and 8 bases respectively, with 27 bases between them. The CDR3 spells CATSPNSGTPADSTQYF. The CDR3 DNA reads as TGTGCCACCAGCCCCAACTCCGGGACTCCAGCCGACAGTACGCAGTATTTT.

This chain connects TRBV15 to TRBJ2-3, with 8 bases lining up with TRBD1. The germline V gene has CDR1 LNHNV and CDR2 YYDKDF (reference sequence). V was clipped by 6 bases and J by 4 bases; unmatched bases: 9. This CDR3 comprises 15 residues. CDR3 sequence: CATRKTGDGADTQYF. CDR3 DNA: TGTGCCACCAGGAAGACAGGGGATGGGGCAGATACGCAGTATTTT. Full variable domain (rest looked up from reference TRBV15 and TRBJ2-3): DAMVIQNPRYQVTQFGKPVTLSCSQTLNHNVMYWYQQKSSQAPKLLFHYYDKDFNNEADTPDNFQSRRPNTSFCFLDIRSPGLGDTAMYLCATRKTGDGADTQYFGPGTRLTVL.

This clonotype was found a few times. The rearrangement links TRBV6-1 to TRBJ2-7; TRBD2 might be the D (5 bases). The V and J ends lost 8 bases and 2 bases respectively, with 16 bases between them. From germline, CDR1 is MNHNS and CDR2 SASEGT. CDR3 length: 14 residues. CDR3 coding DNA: TGTGCCAGCTCCCCCGCCCGCGGGCCCTACGAGCAGTACTTC. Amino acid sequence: CASSPARGPYEQYF.

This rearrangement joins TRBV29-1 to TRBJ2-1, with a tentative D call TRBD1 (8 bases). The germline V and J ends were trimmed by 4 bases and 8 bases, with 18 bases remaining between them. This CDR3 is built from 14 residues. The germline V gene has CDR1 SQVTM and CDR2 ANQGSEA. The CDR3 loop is CSVVGGAGGYEQFF. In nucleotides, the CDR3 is TGCAGCGTTGTTGGGGGGGCAGGGGGCTATGAGCAGTTCTTC.

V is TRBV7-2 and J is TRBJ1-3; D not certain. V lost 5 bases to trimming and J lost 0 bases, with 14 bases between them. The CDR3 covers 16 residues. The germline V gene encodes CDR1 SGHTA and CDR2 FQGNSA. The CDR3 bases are TGTGCCAGCAGCCAATGGATGGGTATCTCTGGAAACACCATATATTTT. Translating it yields CASSQWMGISGNTIYF.

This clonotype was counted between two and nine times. The CDR3 loop is CSVEGGQTSSYEQYF. CDR3 nucleotides: TGCAGCGTTGAAGGTGGACAGACGAGCTCCTACGAGCAGTACTTC. The gene calls are TRBV29-1 and TRBJ2-7; the D gene is possibly TRBD1 (6 bases). Germline loops: CDR1 SQVTM, CDR2 ANQGSEA. This CDR3 is 15 amino acids long. Trimming took 1 base from V and 0 from J, leaving 13 bases between them.

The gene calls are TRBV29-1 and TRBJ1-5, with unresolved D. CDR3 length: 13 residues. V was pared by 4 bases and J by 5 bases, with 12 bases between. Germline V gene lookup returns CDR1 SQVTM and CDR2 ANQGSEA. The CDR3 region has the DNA TGCAGCGTTGGCGACGGAACCCATCAGCCCCAGCATTTT. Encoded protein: CSVGDGTHQPQHF.

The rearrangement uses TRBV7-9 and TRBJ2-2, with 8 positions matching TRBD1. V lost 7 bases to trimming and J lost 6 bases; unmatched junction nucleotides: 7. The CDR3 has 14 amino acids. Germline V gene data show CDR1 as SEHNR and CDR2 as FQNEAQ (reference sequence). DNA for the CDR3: TGTGCCAGCACTTGGGACAGGAAAGCCGGGGAGCTGTTTTTT. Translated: CASTWDRKAGELFF. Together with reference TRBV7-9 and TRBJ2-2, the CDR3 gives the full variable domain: DTGVSQNPRHKITKRGQNVTFRCDPISEHNRLYWYRQTLGQGPEFLTYFQNEAQLEKSRLLSDRFSAERPKGSFSTLEIQRTEQGDSAMYLCASTWDRKAGELFFGEGSRLTVL.

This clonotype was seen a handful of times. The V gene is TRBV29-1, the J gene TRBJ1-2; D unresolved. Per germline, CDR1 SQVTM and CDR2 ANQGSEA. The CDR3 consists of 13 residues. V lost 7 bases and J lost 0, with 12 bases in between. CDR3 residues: CSGEDLANYGYTF. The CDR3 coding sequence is TGCAGCGGTGAGGACTTAGCTAACTATGGCTACACCTTC.

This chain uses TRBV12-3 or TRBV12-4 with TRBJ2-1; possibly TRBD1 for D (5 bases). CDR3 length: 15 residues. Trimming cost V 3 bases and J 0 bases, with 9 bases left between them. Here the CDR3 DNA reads TGTGCCAGCAGTTTGCCAGGGCTCTCCTACAATGAGCAGTTCTTC. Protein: CASSLPGLSYNEQFF.

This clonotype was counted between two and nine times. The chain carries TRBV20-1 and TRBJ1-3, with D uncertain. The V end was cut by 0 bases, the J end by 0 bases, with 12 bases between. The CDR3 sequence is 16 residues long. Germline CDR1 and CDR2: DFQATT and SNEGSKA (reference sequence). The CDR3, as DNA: TGCAGTGCTAGAGAGTTGGGCCAGTTCTCTGGAAACACCATATATTTT. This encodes CSARELGQFSGNTIYF.

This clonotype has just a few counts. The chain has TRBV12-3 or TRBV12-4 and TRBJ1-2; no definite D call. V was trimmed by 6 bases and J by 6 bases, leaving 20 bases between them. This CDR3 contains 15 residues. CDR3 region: CASSRWPDGDNGYTF. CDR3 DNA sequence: TGTGCCAGCAGCCGGTGGCCCGACGGCGACAATGGCTACACCTTC.

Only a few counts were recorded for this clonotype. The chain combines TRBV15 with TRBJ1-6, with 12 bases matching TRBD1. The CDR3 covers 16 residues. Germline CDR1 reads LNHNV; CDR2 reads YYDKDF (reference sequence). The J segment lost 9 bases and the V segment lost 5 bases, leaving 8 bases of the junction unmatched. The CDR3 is CATSETGTGGGSPLHF. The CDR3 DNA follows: TGTGCCACCAGCGAAACCGGGACAGGGGGCGGTTCACCCCTCCACTTT. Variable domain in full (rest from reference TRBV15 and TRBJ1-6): DAMVIQNPRYQVTQFGKPVTLSCSQTLNHNVMYWYQQKSSQAPKLLFHYYDKDFNNEADTPDNFQSRRPNTSFCFLDIRSPGLGDTAMYLCATSETGTGGGSPLHFGNGTRLTVT.

CDR3 loop: CASSLAGQGGGAYGYTF. In DNA, the CDR3 is TGTGCCAGCAGCTTAGCGGGACAGGGTGGGGGAGCCTATGGCTACACCTTC. V usage is TRBV7-2 and J usage is TRBJ1-2; the match to TRBD1 covers 9 bases. Germline-derived CDR1 and CDR2 are SGHTA and FQGNSA. V was pared by 0 bases and J by 4 bases, with 9 bases of the junction left unmatched. The CDR3 runs 17 residues.

CDR3 nucleotide sequence: TGTGCCTGGAGTTCCGGGGACAGGGGTTTATATCAGCCCCAGCATTTT. Protein product: CAWSSGDRGLYQPQHF. The V and J genes are TRBV30 and TRBJ1-5, with 10 bases matching TRBD1. In germline, CDR1 is GTSNPN, CDR2 SVGIG (reference sequence). Losses at the gene ends were 2 bases for V and 5 bases for J; bases not matched to a gene: 9. This CDR3 has 16 amino acids.

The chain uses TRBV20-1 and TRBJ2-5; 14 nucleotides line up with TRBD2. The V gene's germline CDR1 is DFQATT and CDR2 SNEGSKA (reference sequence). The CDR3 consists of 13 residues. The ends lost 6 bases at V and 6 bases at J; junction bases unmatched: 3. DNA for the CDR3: TGCAGTGCGGGACTAGCGGGGGAGCAGACCCAGTACTTC. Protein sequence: CSAGLAGEQTQYF.

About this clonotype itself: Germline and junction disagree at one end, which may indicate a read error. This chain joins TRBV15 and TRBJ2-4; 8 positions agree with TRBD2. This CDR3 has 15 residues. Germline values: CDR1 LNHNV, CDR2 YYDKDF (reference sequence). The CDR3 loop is CATGSPAGVKNIQYF. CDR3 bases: TGTGCCACCGGCAGTCCAGCGGGGGTCAAAAACATTCAGTACTTC.

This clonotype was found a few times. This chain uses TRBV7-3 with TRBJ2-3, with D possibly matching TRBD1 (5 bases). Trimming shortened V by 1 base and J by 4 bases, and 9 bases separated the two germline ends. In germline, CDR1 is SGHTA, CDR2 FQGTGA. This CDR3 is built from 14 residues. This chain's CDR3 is CASSLSQGADTQYF. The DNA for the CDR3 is TGTGCCAGCAGCTTAAGCCAGGGCGCAGATACGCAGTATTTT.

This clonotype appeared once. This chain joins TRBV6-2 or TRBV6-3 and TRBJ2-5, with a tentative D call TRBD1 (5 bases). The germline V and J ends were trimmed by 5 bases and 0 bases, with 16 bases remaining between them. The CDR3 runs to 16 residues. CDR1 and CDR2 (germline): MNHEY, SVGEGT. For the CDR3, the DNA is TGTGCCAGCAGTGTCTATGGGGCCTCTTACCAAGAGACCCAGTACTTC. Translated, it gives CASSVYGASYQETQYF.

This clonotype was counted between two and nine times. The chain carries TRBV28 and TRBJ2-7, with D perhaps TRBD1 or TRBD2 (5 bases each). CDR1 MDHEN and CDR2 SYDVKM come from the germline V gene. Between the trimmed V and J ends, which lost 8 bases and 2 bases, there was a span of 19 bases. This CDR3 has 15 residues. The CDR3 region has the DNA TGTGCCAGCTTAAGCTCGGGGACCCCTCCCTACGAGCAGTACTTC. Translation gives CASLSSGTPPYEQYF.

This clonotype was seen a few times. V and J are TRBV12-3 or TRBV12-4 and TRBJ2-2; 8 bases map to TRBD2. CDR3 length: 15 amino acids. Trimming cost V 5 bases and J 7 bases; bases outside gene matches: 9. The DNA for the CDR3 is TGTGCCAGCAGTCCGCAGGCGGGAGGTGGCGGGGAGCTGTTTTTT. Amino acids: CASSPQAGGGGELFF.

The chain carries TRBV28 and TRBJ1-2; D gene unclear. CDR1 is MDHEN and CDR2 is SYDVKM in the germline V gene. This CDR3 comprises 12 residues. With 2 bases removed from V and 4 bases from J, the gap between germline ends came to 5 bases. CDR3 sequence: CASSLSSYGYTF. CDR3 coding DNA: TGTGCCAGCAGTTTAAGTAGCTATGGCTACACCTTC.

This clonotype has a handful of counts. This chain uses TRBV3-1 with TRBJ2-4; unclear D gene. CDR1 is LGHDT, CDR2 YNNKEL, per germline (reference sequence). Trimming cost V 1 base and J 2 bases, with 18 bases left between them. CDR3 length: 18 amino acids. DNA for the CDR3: TGTGCCAGCAGCCAAGTTCAAGCTACAGCCTTAACCAAAAACATTCAGTACTTC. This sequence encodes CASSQVQATALTKNIQYF.